In its sample, the clone carrying this T cell receptor beta chain was seen many times. Its antigen remains unidentified. This sample was taken from a study of T cells in Graves' hyperthyroidism and ophthalmopathy. Uncontrolled infections, other autoimmune diseases, pregnancy or lactation led to exclusion of patients. Overall study findings and caveats: Classification by a 13 V-J model distinguished ophthalmopathy from stable hyperthyroidism.

There were TCR beta CDR3 regions amplified from RNA transcripts. The primer set for the first-round RT-PCR of the TCR CDR3 was HTBI. One entry per CDR3 protein results from TCRdb running MiXCR on the multiplex PCR reads. The sample yields over 500,000 distinct CDR3 sequences, around 13% seen once. This TCR came from a woman in her 40s with Graves' hyperthyroidism. Sequencing used blood.

CDR3 loop: CATSRTDSSLYEQYF. In DNA form, the CDR3 reads TGTGCCACCTCCCGGACAGATTCTTCCCTCTACGAGCAGTACTTC. This sequence joins TRBV27 and TRBJ2-7, with a weak D call TRBD1 (6 bases). The V gene's germline CDR1 is MNHEY and CDR2 SMNVEV (reference sequence). V lost 10 bases and J 3 bases, leaving 22 bases between the germline ends. The CDR3 runs to 15 residues.